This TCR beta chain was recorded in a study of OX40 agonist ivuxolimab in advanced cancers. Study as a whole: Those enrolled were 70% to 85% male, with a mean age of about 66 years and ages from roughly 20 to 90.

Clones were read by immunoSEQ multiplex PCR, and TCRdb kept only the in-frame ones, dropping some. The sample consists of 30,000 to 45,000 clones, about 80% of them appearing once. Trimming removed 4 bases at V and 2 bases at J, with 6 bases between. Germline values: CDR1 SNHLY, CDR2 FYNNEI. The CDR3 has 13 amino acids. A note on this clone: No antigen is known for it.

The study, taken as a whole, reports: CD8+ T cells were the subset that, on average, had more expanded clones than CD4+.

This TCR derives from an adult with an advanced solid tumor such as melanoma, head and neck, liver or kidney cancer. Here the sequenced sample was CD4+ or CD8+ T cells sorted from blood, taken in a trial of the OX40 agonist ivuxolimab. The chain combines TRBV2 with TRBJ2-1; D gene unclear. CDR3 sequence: CASSGGPYNEQFF. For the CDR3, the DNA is TGTGCCAGCAGTGGAGGCCCCTACAATGAGCAGTTCTTC.